A single TCR beta chain is shown here with its context. Its antigen remains unidentified. Qualities for individual bases were not recorded, and no much larger clone is one base off. This specimen belongs to a study of blood T cell repertoires in COVID-19 (TCRdb year 2020). Context from the whole study: Samples covering the acute and convalescent phases of COVID-19 were provided by collaborators in the United States, Italy and Spain. The repertoires were made available in a free public database intended to serve as a resource for research on the immune response to SARS-CoV-2. Subjects who had been exposed to COVID-19, were actively infected with it, or had recovered from it provided the deeply sampled blood TCRbeta repertoires that made up the dataset. Nearly every sample came with metadata listing a de-identified subject ID, COVID-19 status, age in years and sex. Samples came from the ongoing ImmuneRACE study (first 160 participants) plus 1,254 subjects from 6 global collaborators. Where available, HLA class I and class II types were taken from metadata supplied by the sample provider and were not determined by assay-based typing. The material from the prospective study consisted of cDNA or gDNA derived from T cells, B-cell-depleted T cells, or PBMCs. What the study reported, not specific to this receptor: Clinical and demographic metadata were provided uncurated, with the amount varying by source and participant.

Trimming takes 5 bases off V and 2 bases off J; junction bases not matched to a gene: 3. For CDR1 and CDR2, the germline V gene lists SNHLY and FYNNEI. From the cysteine through the phenylalanine, the CDR3 covers 15 amino acids. Solely the CDR3 DNA is kept, with 45 bases framed from the first base. A second Seattle source provided samples from volunteer blood donors who had recovered from COVID-19. Whole blood was collected in K2EDTA tubes by collaborating institutions according to the institutions' own protocols. For TCRbeta analysis, collaborator samples were shipped as frozen whole blood, as isolated PBMCs, or as DNA extracted from either sample type. TCRbeta CDR3 regions were amplified from genomic DNA using the immunoSEQ Assay, a bias-controlled multiplex PCR. In the original analysis: The number of nucleated cells in each sample was estimated by amplification of reference gene primers within the assay. Sequence reads were collapsed and filtered to measure the absolute abundance of every unique TCRbeta CDR3 rearrangement. For each sample, productive Simpson clonality was calculated as the square root of Simpson's diversity index over productive rearrangements. TCRdb holds this immuneACCESS table with in-frame rearrangements only. Some clones are missing; in checked studies, unresolved V genes explain under half, and the rest has no known cause. The DNA was the basis for D and trimming; V, J and clone size are from that table. This sample comprises about 300,000 clones, about nine tenths of them detected only once. The top ten constitute approximately 1.6% of the sample.

This sequence was found in a woman in her forties who had recovered from COVID-19. The sequence joins TRBV2 to TRBJ2-3, and TRBD2 aligns with 11 junction nucleotides. Sequences were obtained from peripheral blood. The DNA is TGTGCCAGCAGTACTAGCGGGGGCTTCACAGATACGCAGTATTTT. Its product reads: CASSTSGGFTDTQYF.